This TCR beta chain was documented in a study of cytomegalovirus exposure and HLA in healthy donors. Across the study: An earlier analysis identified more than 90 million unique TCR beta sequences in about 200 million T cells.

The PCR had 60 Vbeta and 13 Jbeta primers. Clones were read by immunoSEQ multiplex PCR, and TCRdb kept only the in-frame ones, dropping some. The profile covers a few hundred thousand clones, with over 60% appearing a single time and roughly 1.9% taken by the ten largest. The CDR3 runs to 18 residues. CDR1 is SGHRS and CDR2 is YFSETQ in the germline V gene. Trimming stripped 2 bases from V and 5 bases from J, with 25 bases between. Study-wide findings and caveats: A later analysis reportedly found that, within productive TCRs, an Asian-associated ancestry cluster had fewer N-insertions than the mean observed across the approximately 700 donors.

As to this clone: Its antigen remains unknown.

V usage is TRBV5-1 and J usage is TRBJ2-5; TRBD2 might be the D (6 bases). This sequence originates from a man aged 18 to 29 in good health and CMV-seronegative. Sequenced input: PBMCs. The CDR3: CASSLGLALRTIVETQYF. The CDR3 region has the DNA TGCGCCAGCAGCTTAGGGCTAGCGCTAAGGACGATAGTGGAGACCCAGTACTTC.